This T cell receptor beta chain was identified in a study of blood T cell repertoires in COVID-19. Study information: Nucleic acid was either cDNA or gDNA, and it came from T cells, B-cell-depleted T cells, or PBMCs.

The CDR3 runs to 16 residues. V was trimmed by 1 base and J by 6 bases, leaving 13 bases between them. Germline loops: CDR1 SGHAT, CDR2 FQNNGV. Original processing methods: Reference gene primer amplification in the assay estimated nucleated cell counts. Here immunoSEQ multiplex PCR was the method, and the copy in TCRdb shows in-frame clones only, minus some. The V and J calls and the clone size are those of that table, but D and trimming were determined from the DNA. This sample has fewer than 300,000 clones, with 80% to 95% found just once. The table lists this clone with a few counts. This chain joins TRBV11-2 and TRBJ1-6; D ambiguous. The sequenced sample was PBMCs or T cells enriched from blood (not recorded which). This clonotype was sampled from a woman aged 25 to 39 who had recovered from COVID-19. The CDR3 region is CASSLGGFGINSPLHF. For the CDR3, the DNA is TGTGCCAGCAGCTTAGGTGGTTTCGGGATTAATTCACCCCTCCACTTT.